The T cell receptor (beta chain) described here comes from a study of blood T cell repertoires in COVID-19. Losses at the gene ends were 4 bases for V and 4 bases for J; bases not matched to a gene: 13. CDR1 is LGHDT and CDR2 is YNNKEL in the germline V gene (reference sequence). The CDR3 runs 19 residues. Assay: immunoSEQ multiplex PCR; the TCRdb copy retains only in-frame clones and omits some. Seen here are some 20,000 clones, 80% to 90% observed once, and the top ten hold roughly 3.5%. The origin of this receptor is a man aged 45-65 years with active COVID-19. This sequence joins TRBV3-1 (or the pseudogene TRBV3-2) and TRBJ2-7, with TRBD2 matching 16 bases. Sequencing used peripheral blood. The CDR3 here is CASSPFHPGTSGGAYEQYF. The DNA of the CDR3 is TGTGCCAGCAGCCCTTTCCACCCCGGGACTAGCGGGGGGGCTTACGAGCAGTACTTC.